This record covers a single TCR beta chain. What it recognizes is unknown. The germline V gene encodes CDR1 ENHRY and CDR2 SYGVKD. There are 14 residues in the CDR3. The V end lost 5 bases, the J end lost 9 bases, and 19 bases lay between the germline ends. They isolated at least 6.5 million PBMCs from each sample. These data originate in a study of blood T cells in healthy people across ages. General study findings and limits: Possibly, changes in expanded clonotypes were confounded because donor CMV status was unknown. Observed TCR beta diversity showed a strong correlation with the percentage of naive T cells as measured by flow cytometry.

The second PCR ran about 6 to 11 cycles with a sample-barcoded 5' primer and J-beta primers. The yield of each sample was at least 3 million CDR3-containing paired-end reads. One entry per CDR3 protein results from TCRdb running MiXCR on the 5' RACE reads. The sample shows 2 million or so distinct CDR3 sequences, 40% to 55% of them seen only once. The TCR sequence derives from a woman between 35 and 50 years old in good health. The chain carries TRBV10-3 and TRBJ1-2; no reliable D call. Sample: blood. DNA of the CDR3: TGTGCCATCAGTTCCCCCGAGGTAGGGCGAAGCTACACCTTC. Residues: CAISSPEVGRSYTF.